This TCR beta chain was captured by sequencing in a study of T cells in tumors after PD-1 blockade. Study details: Some patients also took daily vismodegib 150 mg during anti-PD-1 treatment. Peripheral blood samples averaged about 33,000 unique clonotypes and 100,000 to 130,000 templates.

Findings and caveats of the study: Blood contained about 40% of the tumor's TCR clonotypes.

Template: tumor biopsy or peripheral blood genomic DNA, roughly 600-6,004 ng per sample. This CDR3 contains 17 residues. The germline CDR1 and CDR2 sequences are SGHTA and FQGTGA. Trimming left V 2 bases short and J 5 bases short, with 22 bases between. The protocol was immunoSEQ multiplex PCR, while the TCRdb copy is restricted to in-frame clones and leaves out a portion. The table has about 20,000 clones, 78% seen once; the top ten hold 20% to 30%. Only a few counts were recorded for this clone. Its matching antigen is unknown. V is TRBV7-3 and J is TRBJ2-7, with D perhaps assigned TRBD1 or TRBD2 (6 bases each). This TCR was recovered from a human donor with basal cell carcinoma. The sample was PBMCs, taken before anti-PD-1 treatment. CDR3 protein: CASSLFWWEDSADEQYF. The DNA of the CDR3 is TGTGCCAGCAGCTTATTTTGGTGGGAGGACAGTGCGGACGAGCAGTACTTC. Complete variable domain (other parts from reference TRBV7-3 and TRBJ2-7): GAGVSQTPSNKVTEKGKYVELRCDPISGHTALYWYRQSLGQGPEFLIYFQGTGAADDSGLPNDRFFAVRPEGSVSTLKIQRTERGDSAVYLCASSLFWWEDSADEQYFGPGTRLTVT.